Included here is one TCR beta chain sequence, with context. What antigen it recognizes has not been identified. The record has no base qualities; no much larger clone is one base away. This entry belongs to a study of blood T cell repertoires in COVID-19 (TCRdb year 2020). Background for the entire study: Collaborator samples came from the United States, Italy and Spain and covered acute and convalescent phases of COVID-19. The samples were drawn from two sources: the first 160 participants of the ongoing ImmuneRACE study, and 1,200 or so subjects contributed by 6 global collaborators. Subjects who had been exposed to COVID-19, were actively infected with it, or had recovered from it provided the deeply sampled blood TCRbeta repertoires that made up the dataset. The material from the prospective study consisted of cDNA or gDNA derived from T cells, B-cell-depleted T cells, or PBMCs. Where available, HLA class I and class II types were obtained from metadata supplied by the sample provider rather than from assay-based typing. A freely available public database, intended as a resource for researchers studying the immune response to SARS-CoV-2, is where the repertoires were released. The sample metadata nearly always contained a de-identified subject ID, COVID-19 status, age in years and sex.

TCRbeta CDR3 regions were amplified from genomic DNA by means of the immunoSEQ Assay, a bias-controlled multiplex PCR. The paper's processing steps were these. Within the assay, amplification of reference gene primers was used to estimate how many nucleated cells each sample contained. Sequence reads were collapsed and filtered to measure the absolute abundance of every unique TCRbeta CDR3 rearrangement. Productive Simpson clonality was computed per sample as the square root of Simpson's diversity index over productive rearrangements. In TCRdb, the immuneACCESS table is reduced to in-frame sequences with V and J assigned. These tables do not hold every clone; where another copy was compared, an unresolved V gene accounts for under half, and the others remain unexplained. For V, J and clone size, that table is used; D and trimming come from the DNA. The sample records fewer than 90,000 clones, 75% to 85% of which are singletons. The top ten hold 15% to 20% of the sample.

CDR1 and CDR2, per the germline V gene, are SGHVS and FQNEAQ. Trimming leaves V shorter by 3 bases and J shorter by 2 bases, with the junction holding 2 bases beyond the gene matches. There are 15 amino acids in the CDR3, from cysteine to phenylalanine inclusive. The read is trimmed to its CDR3 DNA, 45 bases read in frame from base 1. Whole blood was collected in K2EDTA tubes by collaborating institutions according to the institutions' own protocols. For TCRbeta analysis, collaborators shipped samples in one of three forms: frozen whole blood, isolated PBMCs, or DNA extracted from either of those sample types. The paper as a whole reports these results and caveats: The amount of clinical and demographic metadata varied by source and participant and was provided uncurated.

The material sequenced was peripheral blood. The chain links TRBV7-8 with TRBJ1-3; 9 bases in the junction line up with TRBD1. The receptor was isolated from a woman aged 80 or over with acute or convalescent COVID-19. The nucleotide sequence reads TGTGCCAGCAGCTTGACAGGGGGAGCTGGAAACACCATATATTTT. This yields the protein CASSLTGGAGNTIYF.